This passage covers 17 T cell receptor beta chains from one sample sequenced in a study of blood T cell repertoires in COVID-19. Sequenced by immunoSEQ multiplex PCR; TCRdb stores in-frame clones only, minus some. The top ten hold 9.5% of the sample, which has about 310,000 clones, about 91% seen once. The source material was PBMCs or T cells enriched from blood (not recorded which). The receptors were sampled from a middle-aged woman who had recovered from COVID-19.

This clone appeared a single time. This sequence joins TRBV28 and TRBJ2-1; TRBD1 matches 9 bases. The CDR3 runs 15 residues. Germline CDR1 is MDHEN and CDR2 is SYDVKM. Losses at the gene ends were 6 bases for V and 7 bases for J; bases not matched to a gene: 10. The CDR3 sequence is CASSWDRESDNEQFF. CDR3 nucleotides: TGTGCCAGCAGCTGGGACAGGGAATCCGATAATGAGCAGTTCTTC.

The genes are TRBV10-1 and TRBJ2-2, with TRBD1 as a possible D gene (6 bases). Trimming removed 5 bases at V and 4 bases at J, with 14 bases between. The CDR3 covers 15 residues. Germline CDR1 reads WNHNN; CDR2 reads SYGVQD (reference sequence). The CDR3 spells CASSPGTLGTGELFF. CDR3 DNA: TGCGCCAGCAGTCCCGGGACACTGGGCACCGGGGAGCTGTTTTTT.

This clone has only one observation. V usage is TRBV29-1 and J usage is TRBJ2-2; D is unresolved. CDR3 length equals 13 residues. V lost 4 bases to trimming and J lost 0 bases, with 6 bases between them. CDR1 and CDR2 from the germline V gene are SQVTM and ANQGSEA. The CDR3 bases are TGCAGCGTTGGAGGTGCGAACACCGGGGAGCTGTTTTTT. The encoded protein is CSVGGANTGELFF.

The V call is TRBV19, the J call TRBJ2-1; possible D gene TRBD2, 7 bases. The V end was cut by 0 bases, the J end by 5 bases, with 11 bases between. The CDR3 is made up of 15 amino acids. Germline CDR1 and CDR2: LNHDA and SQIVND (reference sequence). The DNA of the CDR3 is TGTGCCAGTAGTATAGATAGGGGGGGGCACAATGAGCAGTTCTTC. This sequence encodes CASSIDRGGHNEQFF.

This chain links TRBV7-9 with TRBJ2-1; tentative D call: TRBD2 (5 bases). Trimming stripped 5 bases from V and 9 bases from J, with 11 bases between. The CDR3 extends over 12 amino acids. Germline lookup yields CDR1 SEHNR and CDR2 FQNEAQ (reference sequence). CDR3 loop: CASSGEYREQFF. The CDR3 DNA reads TGTGCCAGCAGCGGGGAGTATCGTGAGCAGTTCTTC.

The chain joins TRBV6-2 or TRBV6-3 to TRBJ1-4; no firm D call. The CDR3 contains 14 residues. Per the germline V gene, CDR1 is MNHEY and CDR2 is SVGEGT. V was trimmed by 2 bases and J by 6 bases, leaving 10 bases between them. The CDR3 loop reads CASSYTGGYEKLFF. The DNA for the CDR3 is TGTGCCAGCAGTTACACGGGAGGATATGAAAAACTGTTTTTT.

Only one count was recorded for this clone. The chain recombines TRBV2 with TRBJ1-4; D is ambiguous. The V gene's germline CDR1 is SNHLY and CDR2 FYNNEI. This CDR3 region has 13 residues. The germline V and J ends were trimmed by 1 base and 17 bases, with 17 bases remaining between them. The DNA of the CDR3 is TGTGCCAGCAGTGAAGGGGGAGGAATGTCGATTTTTTTT. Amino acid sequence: CASSEGGGMSIFF.

The CDR3 DNA follows: TGTGCCAGCATCGAGCGGGGAGCCTACAATGAGCAGTTCTTC. Translated, it gives CASIERGAYNEQFF. J is TRBJ2-1 and V is TRBV2; TRBD2 matches 7 bases. The germline gives CDR1 SNHLY, CDR2 FYNNEI. Germline trimming cut 7 bases from V and 2 bases from J; bases unmatched to any gene: 5. The CDR3 is made up of 14 amino acids.

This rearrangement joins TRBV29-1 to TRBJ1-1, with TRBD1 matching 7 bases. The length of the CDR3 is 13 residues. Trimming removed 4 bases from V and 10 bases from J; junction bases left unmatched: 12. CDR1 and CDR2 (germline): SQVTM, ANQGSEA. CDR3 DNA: TGCAGCGTTGCCGAAGGACAGGCCGTGGGAGCTTTCTTT. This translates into CSVAEGQAVGAFF.

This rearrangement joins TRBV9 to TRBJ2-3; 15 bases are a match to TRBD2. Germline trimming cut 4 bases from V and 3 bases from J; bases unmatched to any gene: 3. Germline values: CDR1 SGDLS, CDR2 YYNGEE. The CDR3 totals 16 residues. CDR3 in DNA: TGTGCCAGCAGCACGGGACTAGCGGGGGGAACAGATACGCAGTATTTT. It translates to CASSTGLAGGTDTQYF. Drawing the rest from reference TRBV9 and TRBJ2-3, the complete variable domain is DSGVTQTPKHLITATGQRVTLRCSPRSGDLSVYWYQQSLDQGLQFLIQYYNGEERAKGNILERFSAQQFPDLHSELNLSSLELGDSALYFCASSTGLAGGTDTQYFGPGTRLTVL.

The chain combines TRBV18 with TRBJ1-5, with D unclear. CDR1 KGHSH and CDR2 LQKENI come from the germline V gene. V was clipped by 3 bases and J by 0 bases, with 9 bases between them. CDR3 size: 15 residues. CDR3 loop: CASSPGQASNQPQHF. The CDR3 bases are TGTGCCAGCTCACCTGGGCAGGCTAGCAATCAGCCCCAGCATTTT. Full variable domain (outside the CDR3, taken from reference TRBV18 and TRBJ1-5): NAGVMQNPRHLVRRRGQEARLRCSPMKGHSHVYWYRQLPEEGLKFMVYLQKENIIDESGMPKERFSAEFPKEGPSILRIQQVVRGDSAAYFCASSPGQASNQPQHFGDGTRLSIL.

CDR3 region: CSAGLGYEQYF. The CDR3 nucleotides read TGCAGTGCTGGACTAGGCTACGAGCAGTACTTC. The rearrangement uses TRBV20-1 and TRBJ2-7; 7 nucleotides agree with TRBD2. The CDR3 is 11 amino acids. Germline assignment: CDR1 DFQATT and CDR2 SNEGSKA (reference sequence). J lost 3 bases, V lost 5 bases, and 1 base had no gene match.

CDR3 bases: TGTGCCAGCACCTCGGGGGACAGGGGACGGAGATCACCCCTCCACTTT. Translation: CASTSGDRGRRSPLHF. This chain connects TRBV6-6 to TRBJ1-6; TRBD1 matches at 10 bases. Germline V CDR1 and CDR2: MNHNY, SVGAGI (reference sequence). The CDR3 runs 16 residues. The ends lost 7 bases at V and 10 bases at J; junction bases unmatched: 13.

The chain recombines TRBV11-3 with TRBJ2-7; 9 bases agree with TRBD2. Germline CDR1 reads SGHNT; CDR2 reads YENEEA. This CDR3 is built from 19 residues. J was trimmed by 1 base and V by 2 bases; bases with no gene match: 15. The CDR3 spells CASSLRGGVSGSDSYEQYF. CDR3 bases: TGTGCCAGCAGCTTAAGAGGGGGTGTTAGCGGGAGTGATTCCTACGAGCAGTACTTC.

The CDR3 DNA reads TGTGCCAGCAGCTTAGCCCCTAACTTTGAAGCTTTCTTT. It specifies CASSLAPNFEAFF. The chain recombines TRBV7-3 with TRBJ1-1; D gene ambiguous. Per germline, CDR1 SGHTA and CDR2 FQGTGA. Trimming pared 2 bases from V and 7 bases from J, leaving 11 bases between. This CDR3 spans 13 amino acids.

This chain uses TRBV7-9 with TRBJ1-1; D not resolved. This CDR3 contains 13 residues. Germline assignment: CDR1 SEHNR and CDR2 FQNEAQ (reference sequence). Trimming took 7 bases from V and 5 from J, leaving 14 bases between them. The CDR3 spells CASTQPGWTEAFF. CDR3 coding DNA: TGTGCCAGCACCCAACCCGGTTGGACTGAAGCTTTCTTT.

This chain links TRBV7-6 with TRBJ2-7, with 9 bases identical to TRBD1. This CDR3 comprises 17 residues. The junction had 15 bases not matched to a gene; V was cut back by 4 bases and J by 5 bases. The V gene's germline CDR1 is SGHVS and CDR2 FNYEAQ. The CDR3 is CASSSRYAGTGIDEQYF. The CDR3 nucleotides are TGTGCCAGCAGCTCAAGGTATGCAGGGACAGGGATTGACGAGCAGTACTTC.